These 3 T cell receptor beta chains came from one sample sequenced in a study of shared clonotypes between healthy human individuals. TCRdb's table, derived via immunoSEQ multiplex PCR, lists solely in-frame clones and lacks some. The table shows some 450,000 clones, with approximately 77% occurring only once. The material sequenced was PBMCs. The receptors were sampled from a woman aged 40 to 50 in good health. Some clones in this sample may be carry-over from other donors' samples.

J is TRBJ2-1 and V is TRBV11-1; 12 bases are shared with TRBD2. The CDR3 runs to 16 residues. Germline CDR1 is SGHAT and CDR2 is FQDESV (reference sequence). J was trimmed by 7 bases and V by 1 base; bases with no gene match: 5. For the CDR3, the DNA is TGTGCCAGCAGCTTAGTATCTAGCGGGAGGGTTAATGAGCAGTTCTTC. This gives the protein CASSLVSSGRVNEQFF.

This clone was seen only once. CDR3 sequence (DNA): TGTGCCAGCAGTTTCCAGGGAGTAAACTATGGCTACACCTTC. Protein product: CASSFQGVNYGYTF. This chain connects TRBV28 to TRBJ1-2; a possible D gene is TRBD1 (5 bases). CDR3 length: 14 residues. The germline gives CDR1 MDHEN, CDR2 SYDVKM. V gave up 3 bases and J gave up 2 bases, with 10 bases separating them.

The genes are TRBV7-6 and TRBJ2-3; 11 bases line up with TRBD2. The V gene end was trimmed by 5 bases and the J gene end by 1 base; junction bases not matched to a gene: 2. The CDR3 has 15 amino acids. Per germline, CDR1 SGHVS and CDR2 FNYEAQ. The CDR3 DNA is TGTGCCAGCAGCCCACTAGCGGGAGGCACAGATACGCAGTATTTT. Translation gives CASSPLAGGTDTQYF.